These 8 T cell receptor beta chains came from one sample sequenced in a study of glioma-infiltrating T cells after dendritic cell vaccination. The time point is: after dendritic cell vaccination, including at tumor progression/relapse. The protocol was immunoSEQ multiplex PCR, while the TCRdb copy is restricted to in-frame clones and leaves out a portion. The sample holds around 100,000 clones; around four fifths are singletons and the top ten take roughly 6.8%. This specimen was blood, taken after dendritic cell vaccination. The receptors here all came from a human donor with glioblastoma.

The rearrangement links TRBV6-1 to TRBJ1-6, with D perhaps TRBD1 (5 bases). The V end was cut by 6 bases, the J end by 7 bases, with 10 bases between. This CDR3 spans 13 amino acids. The germline gives CDR1 MNHNS, CDR2 SASEGT. This CDR3 is CASRKTVNSPLHF. The DNA of the CDR3 is TGTGCCAGCAGGAAGACAGTCAATTCACCCCTCCACTTT.

This clone has a single count. V usage is TRBV10-3 and J usage is TRBJ1-2; D is possibly TRBD1 (5 bases). The germline CDR1 and CDR2 sequences are ENHRY and SYGVKD. This CDR3 region has 13 residues. Trimming took off 5 bases at V and 8 bases at J, with 15 bases between the two ends. CDR3 in DNA: TGTGCCATCAGTCGACCAGACAGTCCCGGCTACACCTTC. It specifies CAISRPDSPGYTF.

The chain is built from TRBV10-3 and TRBJ2-3, with a possible D match to TRBD2 (6 bases). Germline V gene data show CDR1 as ENHRY and CDR2 as SYGVKD. The CDR3 loop spans 16 amino acids. Trimming took off 6 bases at V and 8 bases at J, with 24 bases between the two ends. CDR3 sequence (DNA): TGTGCCATCAGATTATCAGGAGGGCCCACAGACGCTACGCAGTATTTT. Translating it yields CAIRLSGGPTDATQYF.

The V call is TRBV19, the J call TRBJ1-1, with TRBD1 as a possible D gene (6 bases). The germline CDR1 and CDR2 sequences are LNHDA and SQIVND (reference sequence). The V end lost 4 bases, the J end lost 1 base, and 22 bases lay between the germline ends. The CDR3 totals 18 residues. The CDR3 spells CASSNSRGGVSTNTEAFF. CDR3 nucleotide sequence: TGTGCCAGTAGTAACTCAAGGGGGGGGGTTTCGACGAACACTGAAGCTTTCTTT.

This chain links TRBV2 with TRBJ1-1; a weak D match, TRBD1 (5 bases). CDR3 size: 17 residues. The germline gives CDR1 SNHLY, CDR2 FYNNEI. V was clipped by 3 bases and J by 3 bases, with 20 bases between them. CDR3 protein: CASSDSAFGDSDTEAFF. The DNA for the CDR3 is TGTGCCAGCAGTGACTCGGCCTTCGGAGACAGTGACACTGAAGCTTTCTTT.

There are a few counts of this clone. The V and J genes are TRBV6-6 and TRBJ1-6, with D hard to call. The CDR3 totals 14 residues. V was pared by 6 bases and J by 7 bases, with 13 bases between. CDR1 MNHNY and CDR2 SVGAGI come from the germline V gene (reference sequence). The CDR3 region is CASSQPEPNSPLHF. The DNA for the CDR3 is TGTGCCAGCAGCCAGCCGGAGCCAAATTCACCCCTCCACTTT.

The chain uses TRBV5-4 and TRBJ2-3, with 8 bases fitting TRBD1. CDR3 length: 12 amino acids. With V trimmed by 2 bases and J by 10 bases, 3 bases remained unmatched. Germline CDR1 and CDR2: SGHNT and YYREEE (reference sequence). CDR3 DNA sequence: TGTGCCAGCAGCTTTACGGGACAGGCGCAGTATTTT. It is translated as CASSFTGQAQYF. Full variable domain (remainder filled in from reference TRBV5-4 and TRBJ2-3): ETGVTQSPTHLIKTRGQQVTLRCSSQSGHNTVSWYQQALGQGPQFIFQYYREEENGRGNFPPRFSGLQFPNYSSELNVNALELDDSALYLCASSFTGQAQYFGPGTRLTVL.

This clone occurred once. The gene calls are TRBV7-2 and TRBJ1-2; D is unclear. This CDR3 comprises 12 residues. The germline V gene encodes CDR1 SGHTA and CDR2 FQGNSA. The ends were cut back, 1 base at V and 7 bases at J, with 7 bases in the middle. In DNA, the CDR3 is TGTGCCAGCAGCTTAGGAGTTATTGGCTACACCTTC. Protein product: CASSLGVIGYTF.